Described below is a single TCR beta chain sequence and its context. Its antigen is not identified. Sequencing was performed with immunoSEQ multiplex PCR; in TCRdb, only in-frame clones are kept and a portion is missing. The sample has just over 2,000,000 clones; about 95% are singletons. The data were taken from a study of shared clonotypes between healthy human individuals. The naive CD8 fraction comprised CD45RO-negative cells positively selected for CCR7 and excluded terminally differentiated effector memory CD45RA+ cells. V was clipped by 3 bases and J by 8 bases, with 19 bases between them. Germline-derived CDR1 and CDR2 are MNHEY and SMNVEV (reference sequence). The CDR3 runs 16 residues. Overall study findings and caveats: It was the few donors that limited the genetic and exposure-history diversity represented.

Input material: naive CD8+ T cells sorted from blood. V gene TRBV27 combines with J gene TRBJ1-4; D is possibly TRBD1 (6 bases). The clonotype comes from a young man in good health. The chain's CDR3 is CASSFVIGGEEEKLFF. CDR3 coding DNA: TGTGCCAGCAGTTTCGTTATAGGGGGTGAGGAAGAAAAACTGTTTTTT.